This TCR beta chain was captured in a study of CD8 T cells in ankylosing spondylitis. Study results and limitations: Seemingly characteristic of ankylosing spondylitis blood was a TCR beta motif consisting of 7 or 8 highly homologous variants. Significantly higher representation of disease-linked clones was reported for matched ankylosing spondylitis synovial fluid. Some of the motif variants had earlier been found in reactive arthritis patients' fluid and blood.

Germline V CDR1 and CDR2: DFQATT, SNEGSKA (reference sequence). This CDR3 is built from 12 residues. Trimming stripped 7 bases from V and 3 bases from J, with 10 bases between. At least ten counts were recorded for this clonotype. Its antigen is not known. Quantitative molecular-barcoded 5'-RACE generated the TCR beta libraries. TCRdb reprocessed the 5' RACE reads via MiXCR and lists one record per CDR3 protein. The sample holds roughly 250,000 distinct CDR3 sequences; 8% to 9.5% are singletons and the top ten take about 6.8%. The receptor was isolated from a male donor with ankylosing spondylitis or in good health (not recorded which). V usage is TRBV20-1 and J usage is TRBJ1-5; D is undetermined. The source material was blood, either unsorted or a sorted T cell fraction (not recorded which). This CDR3 is CSVGSLNQPQHF. The CDR3, as DNA: TGCAGTGTGGGAAGTCTCAATCAGCCCCAGCATTTT.